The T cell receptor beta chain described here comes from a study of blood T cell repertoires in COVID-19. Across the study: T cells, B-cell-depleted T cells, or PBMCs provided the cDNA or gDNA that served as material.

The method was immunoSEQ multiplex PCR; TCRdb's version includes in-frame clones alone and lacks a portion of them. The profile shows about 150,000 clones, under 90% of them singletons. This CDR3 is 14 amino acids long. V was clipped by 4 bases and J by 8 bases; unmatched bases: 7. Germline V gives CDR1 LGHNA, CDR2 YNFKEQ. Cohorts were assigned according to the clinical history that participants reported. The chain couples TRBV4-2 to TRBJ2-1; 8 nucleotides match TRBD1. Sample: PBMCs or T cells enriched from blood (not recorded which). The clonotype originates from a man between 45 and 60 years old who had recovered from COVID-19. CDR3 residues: CASSPTDRVDEQFF. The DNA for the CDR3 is TGTGCCAGCAGCCCCACGGACAGGGTTGATGAGCAGTTCTTC.